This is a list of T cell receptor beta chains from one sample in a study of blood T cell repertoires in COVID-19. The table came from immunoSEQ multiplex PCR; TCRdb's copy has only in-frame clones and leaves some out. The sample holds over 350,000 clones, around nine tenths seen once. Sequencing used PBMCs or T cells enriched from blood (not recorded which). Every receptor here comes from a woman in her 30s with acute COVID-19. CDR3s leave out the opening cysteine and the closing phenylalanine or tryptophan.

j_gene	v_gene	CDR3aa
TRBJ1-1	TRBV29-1	SVRGADIANTEAF
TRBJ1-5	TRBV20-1	SADLTGTEH
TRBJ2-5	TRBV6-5	ASRRVAQETQY
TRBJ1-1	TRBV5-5	ASSLVTGLNTEAF
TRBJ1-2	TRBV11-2	ASSLSPTANYGYT
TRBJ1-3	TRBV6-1	ASSEDDFGGNTIY
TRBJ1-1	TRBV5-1	ASSLTSGTGVPAEAF
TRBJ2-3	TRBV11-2	ASSSRRGGTDTQY
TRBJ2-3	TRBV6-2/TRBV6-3	ASSRGLGTRDTQY
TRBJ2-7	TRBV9	ASSVGEVGLAAGQY
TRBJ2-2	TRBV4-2	ASSLTTGLAGGQGTGELF
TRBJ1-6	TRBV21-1	ASSKPLDRGPYNSPLH
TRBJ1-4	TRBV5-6	ASSLSRGRINEKLF
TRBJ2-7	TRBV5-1	ASSFGQGSYEQY
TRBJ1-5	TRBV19	ASSVFNQPQH
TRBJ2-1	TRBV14	ASSYSVGEQF